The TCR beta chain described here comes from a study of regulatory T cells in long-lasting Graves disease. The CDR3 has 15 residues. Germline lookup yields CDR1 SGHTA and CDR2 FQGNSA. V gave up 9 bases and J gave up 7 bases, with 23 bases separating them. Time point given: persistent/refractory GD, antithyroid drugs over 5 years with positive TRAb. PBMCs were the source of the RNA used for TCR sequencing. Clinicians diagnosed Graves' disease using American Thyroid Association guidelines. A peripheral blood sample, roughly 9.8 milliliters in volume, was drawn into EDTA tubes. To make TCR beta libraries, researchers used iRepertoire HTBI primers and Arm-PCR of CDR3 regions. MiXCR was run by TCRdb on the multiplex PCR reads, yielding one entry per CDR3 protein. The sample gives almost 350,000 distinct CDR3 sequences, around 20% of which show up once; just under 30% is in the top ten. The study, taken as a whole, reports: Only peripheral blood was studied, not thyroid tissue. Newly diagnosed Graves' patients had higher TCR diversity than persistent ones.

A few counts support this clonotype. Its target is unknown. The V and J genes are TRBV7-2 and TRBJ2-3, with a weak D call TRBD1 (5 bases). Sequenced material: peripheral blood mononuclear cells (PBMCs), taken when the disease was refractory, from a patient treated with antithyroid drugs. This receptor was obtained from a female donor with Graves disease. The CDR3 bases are TGTGCCAGTACCTCCCAGGGTAGGTCTCCGAATACGCAGTATTTT. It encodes CASTSQGRSPNTQYF.